This T cell receptor (beta chain) came from a study of OX40 agonist ivuxolimab in advanced cancers. V lost 4 bases and J 7 bases, leaving 12 bases between the germline ends. The CDR3 totals 12 residues. In germline, CDR1 is SGHNT, CDR2 YYREEE (reference sequence). In the case of this clone: The antigen remains unidentified.

Clones were sequenced by immunoSEQ multiplex PCR, and TCRdb holds only the in-frame ones, with some missing. There are tens of thousands of clones in the sample; approximately 90% occur only once, and 1.3% lies in the top ten. Study-wide results and limits: Among the lowest peripheral clonal expansion occurred in 0.1-3.0 mg/kg partial responders. There were also nonresponders showing low normalized T-cell clonal expansion. In the 0.1 to 3.0 mg/kg range, CD4+ and CD8+ blood T cells had expanded clonally by week 6.

The material was CD4+ or CD8+ T cells sorted from blood, obtained in a trial of the OX40 agonist ivuxolimab. The origin of this receptor is an adult with an advanced solid tumor such as melanoma, head and neck, liver or kidney cancer. This chain uses TRBV5-4 with TRBJ2-7; TRBD2 might be the D (5 bases). DNA of the CDR3: TGTGCCAGCAGCCTCTCCCGAGGGGAGCAGTACTTC. Amino acids: CASSLSRGEQYF.